This T cell receptor beta chain was profiled in a study of regulatory T cells in long-lasting Graves disease. Arm-PCR of CDR3 regions and iRepertoire HTBI primers were used to build TCR beta libraries. TCRdb reanalysed the multiplex PCR reads using MiXCR and keeps one entry per CDR3 protein. The data show 350,000 to 500,000 distinct CDR3 sequences, 21% seen once. Germline-derived CDR1 and CDR2 are SGHAT and FQNNGV. V trimming: 4 bases; J trimming: 2 bases; junction bases outside the gene matches: 15. This CDR3 spans 19 amino acids. Time point denoted: persistent/refractory GD, antithyroid drugs over 5 years with positive TRAb. Generation of the TCR library employed RNA extracted from PBMCs. Graves' disease was diagnosed by American Thyroid Association guidelines.

This sequence joins TRBV11-2 and TRBJ2-5, with TRBD2 matching 11 bases. This material consisted of peripheral blood mononuclear cells (PBMCs), taken when the disease was refractory, from a patient treated with antithyroid drugs. This sequence originates from a female donor with Graves disease. CDR3 DNA sequence: TGTGCCAGCAGCTCTCCAGCCCCCGGGACTAGCGGATTACAAGAGACCCAGTACTTC. It is translated as CASSSPAPGTSGLQETQYF.